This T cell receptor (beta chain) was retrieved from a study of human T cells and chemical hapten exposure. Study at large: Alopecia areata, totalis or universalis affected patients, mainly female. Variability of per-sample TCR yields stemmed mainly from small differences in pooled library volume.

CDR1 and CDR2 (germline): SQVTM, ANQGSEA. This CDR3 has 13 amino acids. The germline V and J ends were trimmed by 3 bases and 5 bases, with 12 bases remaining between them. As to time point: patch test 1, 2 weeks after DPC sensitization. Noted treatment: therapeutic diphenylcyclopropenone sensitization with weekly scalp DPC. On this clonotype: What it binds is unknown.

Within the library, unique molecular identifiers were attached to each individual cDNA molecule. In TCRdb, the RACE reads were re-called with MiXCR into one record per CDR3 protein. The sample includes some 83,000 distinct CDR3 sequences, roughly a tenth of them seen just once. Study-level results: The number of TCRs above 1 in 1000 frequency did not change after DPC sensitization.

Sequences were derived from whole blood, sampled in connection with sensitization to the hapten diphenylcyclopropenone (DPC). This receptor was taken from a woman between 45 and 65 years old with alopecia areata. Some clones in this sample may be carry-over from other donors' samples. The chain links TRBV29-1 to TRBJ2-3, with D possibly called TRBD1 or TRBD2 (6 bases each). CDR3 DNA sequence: TGCAGCGTTGAGGGGGGCGCCCAAGATACGCAGTATTTT. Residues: CSVEGGAQDTQYF.